These 20 T cell receptor beta chains originate from one sample sequenced in a study of beta chain features in type 1 diabetes. What was sequenced were expressed TCRB transcripts, since all of the isolated RNA had been reverse transcribed. The assay was immunoSEQ multiplex PCR, and TCRdb's table has in-frame clones only and misses some. The table lists 300,000 to 400,000 clones, around a tenth of them singletons. Their antigen targets remain unknown. General observations from the study: TCRB CDR3s were moderately but significantly shorter in Type 1 diabetes patients in all four CD4+ subsets.

Sequenced sample: central memory CD4+ T cells from blood. The origin of the receptors is a man aged 25-40 years with type 1 diabetes.

The V gene is TRBV19, the J gene TRBJ2-2; D gene ambiguous. V lost 4 bases and J lost 5, with 8 bases in between. Germline values: CDR1 LNHDA, CDR2 SQIVND (reference sequence). This CDR3 has 13 residues. The CDR3 reads CASSNLGTGELFF. The CDR3 bases are TGTGCCAGTAGTAACTTAGGAACCGGGGAGCTGTTTTTT.

This clone was observed a few times. The CDR3 loop reads CASSPPGQGYNEQFF. The CDR3, as DNA: TGTGCCAGCAGCCCCCCGGGACAGGGTTACAATGAGCAGTTCTTC. This chain uses TRBV7-9 with TRBJ2-1; 9 positions agree with TRBD1. The CDR3 runs 15 residues. CDR1 and CDR2 from the germline V gene are SEHNR and FQNEAQ (reference sequence). V lost 5 bases and J lost 4; bases outside the gene matches: 6.

This clone was counted only a few times. The chain has TRBV29-1 and TRBJ1-1, with D possibly being TRBD1 (5 bases). With 4 bases removed from V and 3 bases from J, the gap between germline ends came to 18 bases. The CDR3 is 15 residues long. Germline CDR1 is SQVTM and CDR2 is ANQGSEA. In nucleotides, the CDR3 is TGCAGCGTTGTGAGGCAGTTCAGGGTAGACACTGAAGCTTTCTTT. Its translation is CSVVRQFRVDTEAFF.

The V call is TRBV5-1, the J call TRBJ2-5; TRBD1 or TRBD2 may be the D gene (5 bases each). Germline CDR1 SGHRS, CDR2 YFSETQ. The ends were cut back, 0 bases at V and 5 bases at J, with 11 bases in the middle. The CDR3 length is 14 residues. CDR3 nucleotides: TGCGCCAGCAGCTTGGCGGGACCCGGGGAGACCCAGTACTTC. This sequence encodes CASSLAGPGETQYF.

This clone appeared many times. J is TRBJ2-1 and V is TRBV4-3; D might be TRBD2 (6 bases). The CDR3 extends over 12 amino acids. Trimming cost V 4 bases and J 9 bases, with 10 bases left between them. Germline V gene lookup returns CDR1 LGHNA and CDR2 YSLEER. The CDR3 coding sequence is TGCGCCAGCAGCCCCAGGAGGGGTGAGCAGTTCTTC. Protein sequence: CASSPRRGEQFF.

Concerning this clone: Different DNA sequences within this sample yield the same CDR3. V is TRBV19 and J is TRBJ2-5; D is uncertain. Germline loops: CDR1 LNHDA, CDR2 SQIVND (reference sequence). The germline V and J ends were trimmed by 2 bases and 5 bases, with 3 bases remaining between them. The CDR3 spans 11 residues. Written as DNA, the CDR3 is TGTGCCAGTAGTATAAGGGAGACCCAGTACTTC. Its protein is CASSIRETQYF.

This clone came up a few times. The chain carries TRBV7-9 and TRBJ2-1; the D gene could be TRBD1 or TRBD2 (5 bases each). CDR3 length: 14 amino acids. Trimming shortened V by 5 bases and J by 5 bases, and 13 bases separated the two germline ends. In germline, CDR1 is SEHNR, CDR2 FQNEAQ (reference sequence). The CDR3 reads CASSIRDGNNEQFF. CDR3 DNA: TGTGCCAGCAGCATCCGGGACGGGAACAATGAGCAGTTCTTC. The whole variable domain, remainder taken from reference TRBV7-9 and TRBJ2-1, is DTGVSQNPRHKITKRGQNVTFRCDPISEHNRLYWYRQTLGQGPEFLTYFQNEAQLEKSRLLSDRFSAERPKGSFSTLEIQRTEQGDSAMYLCASSIRDGNNEQFFGPGTRLTVL.

This clone was found a few times. This chain connects TRBV5-1 to TRBJ1-1; TRBD1 agrees at 10 bases. Germline lookup yields CDR1 SGHRS and CDR2 YFSETQ. Losses at the gene ends were 2 bases for V and 4 bases for J; bases not matched to a gene: 2. The CDR3 runs to 14 residues. CDR3 nucleotide sequence: TGCGCCAGCAGCTTCGGGACAGGGGTCACTGAAGCTTTCTTT. Its protein product is CASSFGTGVTEAFF. The full variable domain, in which reference TRBV5-1 and TRBJ1-1 provide the parts outside the CDR3, is KAGVTQTPRYLIKTRGQQVTLSCSPISGHRSVSWYQQTPGQGLQFLFEYFSETQRNKGNFPGRFSGRQFSNSRSEMNVSTLELGDSALYLCASSFGTGVTEAFFGQGTRLTVV.

The V call is TRBV11-2, the J call TRBJ2-7; maybe TRBD1 (5 bases). Trimming left V 6 bases short and J 4 bases short, with 7 bases between. The CDR3 is 11 residues long. CDR1 is SGHAT, CDR2 FQNNGV, per germline. CDR3 sequence reads: CASRSGYEQYF. The CDR3 nucleotides are TGTGCCAGCAGGTCAGGGTACGAGCAGTACTTC.

With regard to this clone: The sample holds other DNA sequences that translate to the same CDR3. The chain employs TRBV28 and TRBJ1-1; 10 bases agree with TRBD1. V was pared by 6 bases and J by 10 bases, with 8 bases of the junction left unmatched. Germline V gene sequence: CDR1 MDHEN, CDR2 SYDVKM. The CDR3 loop spans 13 amino acids. CDR3 sequence reads: CASSLGQGVGAFF. CDR3 coding DNA: TGTGCCAGCAGCCTTGGACAGGGGGTCGGAGCTTTCTTT.

The chain employs TRBV7-2 and TRBJ1-4; the match to TRBD1 covers 8 bases. Trimming at V came to 5 bases and at J to 4 bases, leaving 6 bases not matched to a gene. Germline CDR1 is SGHTA and CDR2 is FQGNSA. This CDR3 is built from 15 residues. The CDR3 nucleotides read TGTGCCAGCAGCCGACAGGGGACGGATAATGAAAAACTGTTTTTT. It translates to CASSRQGTDNEKLFF.

The table lists this clone with a few counts. The V and J genes are TRBV11-2 and TRBJ2-1, with TRBD2 matching over 14 bases. V shed 5 bases and J 8 bases; nucleotides not matched to a gene: 5. There are 15 residues in the CDR3. Germline V lookup: CDR1 SGHAT, CDR2 FQNNGV. The CDR3 loop is CASSPGTSGSDEQFF. The DNA for the CDR3 is TGTGCCAGCAGCCCTGGGACTAGCGGGAGTGATGAGCAGTTCTTC.

Worth noting for this clone: This may stem from a read error, because a much larger clone lies one nucleotide away. The chain carries TRBV6-5 and TRBJ2-3; D is uncertain. V was clipped by 4 bases and J by 5 bases, with 4 bases between them. The CDR3 contains 11 residues. Germline values: CDR1 MNHEY, CDR2 SVGAGI. Here the CDR3 reads CASSFLDTQYF. CDR3 sequence (DNA): TGTGCCAGCAGTTTTTTAGATACGCAGTATTTT.

Only a few counts were recorded for this clone. The chain links TRBV29-1 to TRBJ1-1; 9 bases are shared with TRBD1. Germline-derived CDR1 and CDR2 are SQVTM and ANQGSEA. The V gene end was trimmed by 7 bases and the J gene end by 11 bases; junction bases not matched to a gene: 5. CDR3 length: 10 amino acids. CDR3 amino acids: CSGHRGHAFF. As DNA, the CDR3 is TGCAGCGGCCACAGGGGGCACGCTTTCTTT.

This clone showed up just a few times. This chain connects TRBV29-1 to TRBJ2-7, with 7 bases lining up with TRBD2. The CDR3 extends over 15 amino acids. With V trimmed by 6 bases and J by 3 bases, 14 bases remained unmatched. Germline loops: CDR1 SQVTM, CDR2 ANQGSEA. The CDR3 nucleotides read TGCAGCGTCAATGGACTAGGAGCTAGGAACTACGAGCAGTACTTC. The encoded protein is CSVNGLGARNYEQYF.

A few counts support this clone. Within the sample, other DNA sequences also encode this same CDR3. The J gene is TRBJ2-7, the V gene TRBV6-6; 7 bases match TRBD2. The trim removed 2 bases at V and 2 bases at J, leaving 6 bases unmatched. The CDR3 consists of 15 residues. Germline V gene sequence: CDR1 MNHNY, CDR2 SVGAGI (reference sequence). The CDR3 here is CASSYGTGGAYEQYF. The CDR3 DNA sequence: TGTGCCAGCAGTTACGGTACGGGAGGAGCCTACGAGCAGTACTTC.

The chain recombines TRBV6-5 with TRBJ2-1, with D perhaps TRBD2 (5 bases). Looked up from germline, CDR1 is MNHEY and CDR2 is SVGAGI. Trimming left V 4 bases short and J 4 bases short, with 8 bases between. This CDR3 comprises 13 residues. CDR3 sequence reads: CASSLLGYNEQFF. In DNA, the CDR3 is TGTGCCAGCAGTTTACTAGGGTACAATGAGCAGTTCTTC.

At least ten counts were recorded for this clone. The J gene is TRBJ2-2, the V gene TRBV2, with no clear D. Germline V CDR1 and CDR2: SNHLY, FYNNEI. The CDR3 is 12 amino acids. Trimming left V 6 bases short and J 6 bases short, with 8 bases between. CDR3 sequence (DNA): TGTGCCAGCAGCCAATCCCCCGGGGAGCTGTTTTTT. This translates into CASSQSPGELFF.

Comment on this clone: Other DNA sequences in this specimen translate into the identical CDR3. The V and J genes are TRBV5-1 and TRBJ1-2; 7 positions agree with TRBD1. The CDR3 is 14 residues long. The junction had 6 bases not matched to a gene; V was cut back by 4 bases and J by 3 bases. Germline CDR1 and CDR2: SGHRS and YFSETQ. The CDR3 nucleotides read TGCGCCAGCAGCCCGGGACAGTCAGACTATGGCTACACCTTC. This encodes CASSPGQSDYGYTF.

J is TRBJ2-7 and V is TRBV11-2, with D possibly matching TRBD1 (5 bases). The germline CDR1 and CDR2 sequences are SGHAT and FQNNGV. This CDR3 spans 13 amino acids. Trimming removed 3 bases from V and 5 bases from J, with 11 bases in between. The CDR3 spells CASSFQGVNEQYF. DNA of the CDR3: TGTGCCAGCAGCTTCCAGGGTGTGAACGAGCAGTACTTC. Full variable domain (remainder filled in from reference TRBV11-2 and TRBJ2-7): EAGVAQSPRYKIIEKRQSVAFWCNPISGHATLYWYQQILGQGPKLLIQFQNNGVVDDSQLPKDRFSAERLKGVDSTLKIQPAKLEDSAVYLCASSFQGVNEQYFGPGTRLTVT.